Below are 22 T cell receptor beta chains sequenced from a single sample in a study of a mutant IDH1 vaccine in newly diagnosed glioma (dated by TCRdb to the early 2020s). The time point label of this sample denotes: week 47, end of study. Every vaccine dose consisted of 300 ug of a 20-mer mutant IDH1 peptide in Montanide, administered subcutaneously together with topical imiquimod. Their recognized antigens are unknown. The library was produced with the immunoSEQ multiplex PCR assay. The table comes from immuneACCESS by way of TCRdb, which keeps in-frame sequences with V and J called. Part of the clones is missing from these tables; in studies checked, under half for an unresolved V gene and the rest for unknown reasons. For this sample there are tens of thousands of clones; roughly 80% appear just once. The ten largest clonotypes hold 5.3% of the sample. The sample in question was PBMCs, obtained from a glioma patient whose treatment included an IDH1 peptide vaccine. These receptors originate from a man aged 50-60 years with glioma.

The rearrangement links TRBV30 to TRBJ1-1; TRBD1 matches 8 bases. There are 13 residues in the CDR3. J was trimmed by 2 bases and V by 3 bases; bases with no gene match: 2. Germline V gives CDR1 GTSNPN, CDR2 SVGIG (reference sequence). CDR3 protein: CAWRGQANTEAFF. In nucleotides, the CDR3 is TGTGCCTGGAGGGGACAGGCTAACACTGAAGCTTTCTTT.

The chain is built from TRBV6-5 and TRBJ1-1, with 7 nucleotides matching TRBD1. The CDR3 spans 15 residues. The germline V gene encodes CDR1 MNHEY and CDR2 SVGAGI. The J segment lost 5 bases and the V segment lost 7 bases, leaving 13 bases of the junction unmatched. This CDR3 is CASTPYRGGGTEAFF. The DNA of the CDR3 is TGTGCCAGCACCCCCTACAGGGGCGGGGGGACTGAAGCTTTCTTT.

Only a few counts were recorded for this clone. This chain uses TRBV4-2 with TRBJ2-2, with D possibly called TRBD1 or TRBD2 (5 bases each). The CDR3 contains 17 residues. V dropped 4 bases and J dropped 0 bases, with 15 bases sitting between them. CDR1 is LGHNA and CDR2 is YNFKEQ in the germline V gene. CDR3 nucleotides: TGTGCCAGCAGCCCTAATCCCCCGGGGCCGAACACCGGGGAGCTGTTTTTT. Translated, it gives CASSPNPPGPNTGELFF.

The chain is built from TRBV27 and TRBJ1-4; D ambiguous. The CDR3 covers 15 residues. V lost 5 bases and J lost 10, with 20 bases in between. Germline CDR1 is MNHEY and CDR2 is SMNVEV (reference sequence). The CDR3, as DNA: TGTGCCAGCAGTCGGGGAGAAGGAGAGGTCGGAAAACTGTTTTTT. Translation gives CASSRGEGEVGKLFF.

The chain combines TRBV29-1 with TRBJ2-5; D unclear. Germline loops: CDR1 SQVTM, CDR2 ANQGSEA. The V end was cut by 0 bases, the J end by 5 bases, with 13 bases between. The CDR3 covers 14 residues. This CDR3 is CSVEETVQPETQYF. The DNA for the CDR3 is TGCAGCGTTGAAGAGACCGTCCAGCCGGAGACCCAGTACTTC.

The chain combines TRBV5-1 with TRBJ2-3; 13 nucleotides agree with TRBD2. The CDR3 contains 16 residues. V lost 0 bases to trimming and J lost 6 bases; unmatched junction nucleotides: 4. Looked up from germline, CDR1 is SGHRS and CDR2 is YFSETQ. CDR3 coding DNA: TGCGCCAGCAGCTTGGGAGGGACTAGCGGGGTCGATACGCAGTATTTT. Protein: CASSLGGTSGVDTQYF.

The rearrangement links TRBV7-2 to TRBJ1-2, with 7 positions matching TRBD1. The CDR3 covers 15 residues. V shed 5 bases and J 4 bases; nucleotides not matched to a gene: 10. CDR1 and CDR2 (germline): SGHTA, FQGNSA. The CDR3, as DNA: TGTGCCAGCAGCATAGACAGGGTAGCTTTCTATGGCTACACCTTC. It yields the protein CASSIDRVAFYGYTF.

The genes are TRBV7-2 and TRBJ1-5; D unresolved. Germline CDR1 reads SGHTA; CDR2 reads FQGNSA. The length of the CDR3 is 18 residues. Trimming stripped 2 bases from V and 3 bases from J, with 20 bases between. CDR3 in amino acids: CASSLTDLGMAVNQPQHF. CDR3 coding DNA: TGTGCCAGCAGCTTAACAGATTTGGGGATGGCAGTCAATCAGCCCCAGCATTTT.

The V call is TRBV4-2, the J call TRBJ1-2; D gene uncertain. V gave up 3 bases and J gave up 3 bases, with 17 bases separating them. The CDR3 length is 16 residues. Germline CDR1 LGHNA, CDR2 YNFKEQ. The CDR3 here is CASSQVERLRYYGYTF. In DNA, the CDR3 is TGTGCCAGCAGCCAGGTCGAGCGGCTCAGGTACTATGGCTACACCTTC.

This clone was seen just once. V usage is TRBV27 and J usage is TRBJ1-4; D uncertain. The V gene lost 4 bases and the J gene lost 4 bases, with 7 bases spanning the gap. Germline CDR1 and CDR2: MNHEY and SMNVEV (reference sequence). The CDR3 is made up of 13 amino acids. The CDR3 sequence is CASSSYSNEKLFF. The CDR3 region has the DNA TGTGCCAGCAGTTCGTACAGTAATGAAAAACTGTTTTTT.

This rearrangement joins TRBV2 to TRBJ1-3; D gene ambiguous. CDR3 length: 14 residues. Germline V gene lookup returns CDR1 SNHLY and CDR2 FYNNEI. Trimming cost V 6 bases and J 2 bases, with 11 bases left between them. The CDR3 region has the DNA TGTGCCAGCAGCCGCAGAGACCCTGGAAACACCATATATTTT. This translates into CASSRRDPGNTIYF.

V is TRBV5-1 and J is TRBJ1-5, with no clear D. This CDR3 spans 15 amino acids. Germline V gene sequence: CDR1 SGHRS, CDR2 YFSETQ. Trimming left V 4 bases short and J 1 base short, with 12 bases between. The CDR3 bases are TGCGCCAGCAGCGTCGTTCCGGGGAGCAATCAGCCCCAGCATTTT. The encoded protein is CASSVVPGSNQPQHF.

The V and J genes are TRBV6-7 and TRBJ1-5, with D tentatively TRBD1 (5 bases). TRBV6-7 has ORF status, its function being uncertain. The CDR3 is 13 residues long. Trimming removed 8 bases at V and 6 bases at J, with 14 bases between. The CDR3 DNA follows: TGTGCCAGCCAAGGGACGGTTGTTCAGCCCCAGCATTTT. Protein product: CASQGTVVQPQHF.

The chain is built from TRBV20-1 and TRBJ1-5; weak D call: TRBD1 (5 bases). Germline-derived CDR1 and CDR2 are DFQATT and SNEGSKA (reference sequence). CDR3 length: 11 residues. The germline V and J ends were trimmed by 5 bases and 8 bases, with 10 bases remaining between them. DNA of the CDR3: TGCAGTGCTTCGAGAGGGGAGCCCCAGCATTTT. It translates to CSASRGEPQHF.

The chain combines TRBV28 with TRBJ1-5; D unresolved. V was clipped by 7 bases and J by 9 bases, with 22 bases between them. Germline-derived CDR1 and CDR2 are MDHEN and SYDVKM. This CDR3 is built from 15 residues. CDR3 sequence: CASTLSRDLPRPQHF. For the CDR3, the DNA is TGTGCCAGCACTCTGTCCAGAGACCTTCCCAGGCCCCAGCATTTT.

This clone is termed medium-sized (0.01 to 0.1%). The rearrangement links TRBV11-3 to TRBJ1-1, with D tentatively TRBD1 (5 bases). The CDR3 covers 13 residues. The ends were cut back, 5 bases at V and 7 bases at J, with 14 bases in the middle. The germline gives CDR1 SGHNT, CDR2 YENEEA. CDR3 in DNA: TGTGCCAGCAGCGCTGGGACGGACCTTGAAGCTTTCTTT. Translation: CASSAGTDLEAFF.

This clone has only one observation. CDR3 protein: CASRGAIAGVYEQYF. CDR3 bases: TGTGCCAGCAGGGGGGCCATAGCGGGGGTTTACGAGCAGTACTTC. V and J are TRBV28 and TRBJ2-7; TRBD2 matches at 9 bases. J lost 4 bases, V lost 6 bases, and 10 bases had no gene match. This CDR3 comprises 15 residues. The germline V gene has CDR1 MDHEN and CDR2 SYDVKM.

The CDR3 DNA reads as TGTGCCTGGACCGGTCTGGGACGGAATGGCTACACCTTC. This sequence encodes CAWTGLGRNGYTF. The rearrangement links TRBV30 to TRBJ1-2, with D tentatively TRBD1 (5 bases). V was pared by 4 bases and J by 6 bases, with 15 bases between. The CDR3 runs 13 residues. CDR1 GTSNPN and CDR2 SVGIG come from the germline V gene (reference sequence). The variable domain in full, completed from reference TRBV30 and TRBJ1-2, reads SQTIHQWPATLVQPVGSPLSLECTVEGTSNPNLYWYRQAAGRGLQLLFYSVGIGQISSEVPQNLSASRPQDRQFILSSKKLLLSDSGFYLCAWTGLGRNGYTFGSGTRLTVV.

This chain connects TRBV2 to TRBJ1-1, with 7 bases matching TRBD1. V shed 8 bases, J shed 8 bases, and the junction held 8 bases outside the gene matches. From germline, CDR1 is SNHLY and CDR2 FYNNEI. CDR3 length equals 12 residues. CDR3 loop: CASELQGTEAFF. Written as DNA, the CDR3 is TGTGCCAGCGAATTACAGGGGACAGAAGCTTTCTTT. Using reference TRBV2 and TRBJ1-1 for the parts outside the CDR3, the full variable domain is EPEVTQTPSHQVTQMGQEVILRCVPISNHLYFYWYRQILGQKVEFLVSFYNNEISEKSEIFDDQFSVERPDGSNFTLKIRSTKLEDSAMYFCASELQGTEAFFGQGTRLTVV.

The chain is built from TRBV9 and TRBJ2-2; 7 bases are a match to TRBD2. This CDR3 comprises 15 residues. Per the germline V gene, CDR1 is SGDLS and CDR2 is YYNGEE. With 3 bases clipped from V and 4 bases from J, the junction kept 6 bases outside the gene matches. CDR3: CASSATGGGTGELFF. The CDR3, as DNA: TGTGCCAGCAGCGCCACCGGCGGGGGCACCGGGGAGCTGTTTTTT.

CDR3 amino acids: CASSIRTANYGYTF. CDR3 in DNA: TGTGCCAGTAGTATCCGGACAGCCAACTATGGCTACACCTTC. The chain is built from TRBV19 and TRBJ1-2; possibly TRBD1 for D (6 bases). The CDR3 runs 14 residues. Germline V gene data show CDR1 as LNHDA and CDR2 as SQIVND (reference sequence). Between the trimmed V and J ends, which lost 3 bases and 2 bases, there was a span of 10 bases. Together with reference TRBV19 and TRBJ1-2, the CDR3 gives the full variable domain: DGGITQSPKYLFRKEGQNVTLSCEQNLNHDAMYWYRQDPGQGLRLIYYSQIVNDFQKGDIAEGYSVSREKKESFPLTVTSAQKNPTAFYLCASSIRTANYGYTFGSGTRLTVV.

This rearrangement joins TRBV7-6 to TRBJ2-7; a possible D gene is TRBD1 (5 bases). This CDR3 is 15 amino acids long. Germline V gene sequence: CDR1 SGHVS, CDR2 FNYEAQ. The V gene lost 6 bases and the J gene lost 0 bases, with 15 bases spanning the gap. The chain's CDR3 is CASSLTATASYEQYF. DNA of the CDR3: TGTGCCAGCAGTTTGACTGCGACAGCCTCCTACGAGCAGTACTTC.